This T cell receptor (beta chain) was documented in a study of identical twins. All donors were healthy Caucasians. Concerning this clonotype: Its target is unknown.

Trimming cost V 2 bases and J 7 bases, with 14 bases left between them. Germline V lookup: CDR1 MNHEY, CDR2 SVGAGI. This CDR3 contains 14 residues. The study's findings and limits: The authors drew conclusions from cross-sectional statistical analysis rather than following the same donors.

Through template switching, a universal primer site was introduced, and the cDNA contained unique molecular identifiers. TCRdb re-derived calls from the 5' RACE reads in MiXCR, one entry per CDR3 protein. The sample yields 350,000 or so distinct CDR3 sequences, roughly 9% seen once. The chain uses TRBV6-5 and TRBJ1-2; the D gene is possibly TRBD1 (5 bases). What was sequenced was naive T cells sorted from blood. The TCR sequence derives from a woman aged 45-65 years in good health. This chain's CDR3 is CASSYRPPGTGYTF. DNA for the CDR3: TGTGCCAGCAGTTACCGCCCTCCGGGGACTGGCTACACCTTC.